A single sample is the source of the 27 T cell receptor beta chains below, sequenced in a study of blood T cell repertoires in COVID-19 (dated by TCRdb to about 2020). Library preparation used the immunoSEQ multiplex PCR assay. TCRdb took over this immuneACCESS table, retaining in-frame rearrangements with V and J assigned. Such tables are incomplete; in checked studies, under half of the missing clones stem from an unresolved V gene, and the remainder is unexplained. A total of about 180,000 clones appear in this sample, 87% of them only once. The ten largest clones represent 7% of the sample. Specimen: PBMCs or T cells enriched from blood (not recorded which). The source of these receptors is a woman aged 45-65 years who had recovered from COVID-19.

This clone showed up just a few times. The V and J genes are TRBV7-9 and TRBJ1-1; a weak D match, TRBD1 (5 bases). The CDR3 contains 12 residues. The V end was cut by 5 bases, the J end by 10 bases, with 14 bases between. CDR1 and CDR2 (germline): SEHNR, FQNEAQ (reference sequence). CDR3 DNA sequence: TGTGCCAGCAGCCCCCCGGGGGGGGGAGCTTTCTTT. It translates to CASSPPGGGAFF.

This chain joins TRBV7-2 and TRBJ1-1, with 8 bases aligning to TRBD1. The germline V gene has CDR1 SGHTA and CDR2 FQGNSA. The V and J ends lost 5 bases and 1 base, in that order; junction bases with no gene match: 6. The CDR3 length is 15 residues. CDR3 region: CASSPGQVRNTEAFF. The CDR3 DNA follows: TGTGCCAGCAGCCCGGGACAGGTGCGGAACACTGAAGCTTTCTTT. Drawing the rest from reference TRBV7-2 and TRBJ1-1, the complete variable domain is GAGVSQSPSNKVTEKGKDVELRCDPISGHTALYWYRQSLGQGLEFLIYFQGNSAPDKSGLPSDRFSAERTGGSVSTLTIQRTQQEDSAVYLCASSPGQVRNTEAFFGQGTRLTVV.

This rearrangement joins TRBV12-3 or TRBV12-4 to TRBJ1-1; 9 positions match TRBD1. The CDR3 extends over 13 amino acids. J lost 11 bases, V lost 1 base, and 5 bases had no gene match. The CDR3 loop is CASSLVDRGSAFF. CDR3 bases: TGTGCCAGCAGTTTAGTAGACAGGGGGAGCGCTTTCTTT.

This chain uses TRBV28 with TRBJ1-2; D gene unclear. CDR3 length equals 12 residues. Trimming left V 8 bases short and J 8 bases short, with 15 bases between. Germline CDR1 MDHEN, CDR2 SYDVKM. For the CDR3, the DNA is TGTGCCAGCTTTCCCCCTAACCGGGGCTACACCTTC. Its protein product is CASFPPNRGYTF.

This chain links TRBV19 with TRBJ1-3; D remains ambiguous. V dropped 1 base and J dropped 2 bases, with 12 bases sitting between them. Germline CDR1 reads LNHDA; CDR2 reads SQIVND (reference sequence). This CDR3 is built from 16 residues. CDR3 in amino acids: CASSIGGRWAGNTIYF. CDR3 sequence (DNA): TGTGCCAGTAGTATAGGCGGTCGTTGGGCTGGAAACACCATATATTTT.

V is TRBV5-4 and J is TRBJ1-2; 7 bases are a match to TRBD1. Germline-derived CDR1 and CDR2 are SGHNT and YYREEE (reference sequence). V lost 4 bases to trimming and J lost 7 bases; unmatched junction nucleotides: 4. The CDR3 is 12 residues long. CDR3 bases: TGTGCCAGCAGCACCGACAGGGCTGGCTACACCTTC. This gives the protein CASSTDRAGYTF.

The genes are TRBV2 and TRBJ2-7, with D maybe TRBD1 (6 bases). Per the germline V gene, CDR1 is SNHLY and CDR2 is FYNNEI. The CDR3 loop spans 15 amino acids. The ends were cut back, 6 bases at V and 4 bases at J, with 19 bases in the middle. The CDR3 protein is CASSRQGPALYEQYF. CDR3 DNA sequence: TGTGCCAGCAGCCGTCAGGGGCCTGCCCTTTACGAGCAGTACTTC.

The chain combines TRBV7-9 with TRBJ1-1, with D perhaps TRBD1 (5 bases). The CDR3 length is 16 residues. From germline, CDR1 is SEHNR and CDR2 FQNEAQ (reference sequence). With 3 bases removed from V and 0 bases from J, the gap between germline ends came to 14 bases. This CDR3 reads CASSFHPGRMNTEAFF. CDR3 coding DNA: TGTGCCAGCAGCTTTCATCCAGGGAGGATGAACACTGAAGCTTTCTTT.

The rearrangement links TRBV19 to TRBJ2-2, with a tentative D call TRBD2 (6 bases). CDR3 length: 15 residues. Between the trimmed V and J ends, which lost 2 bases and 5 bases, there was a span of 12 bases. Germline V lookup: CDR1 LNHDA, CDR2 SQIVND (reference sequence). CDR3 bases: TGTGCCAGTAGTATATTGTTAGGAGGGACCGGGGAGCTGTTTTTT. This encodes CASSILLGGTGELFF. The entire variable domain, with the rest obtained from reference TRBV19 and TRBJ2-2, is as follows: DGGITQSPKYLFRKEGQNVTLSCEQNLNHDAMYWYRQDPGQGLRLIYYSQIVNDFQKGDIAEGYSVSREKKESFPLTVTSAQKNPTAFYLCASSILLGGTGELFFGEGSRLTVL.

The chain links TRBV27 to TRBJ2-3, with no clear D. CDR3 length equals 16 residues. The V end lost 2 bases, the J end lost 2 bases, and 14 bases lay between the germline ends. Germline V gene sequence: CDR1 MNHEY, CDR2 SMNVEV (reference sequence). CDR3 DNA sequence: TGTGCCAGCAGTTTACCCACTACGACTGCCACAGATACGCAGTATTTT. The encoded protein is CASSLPTTTATDTQYF.

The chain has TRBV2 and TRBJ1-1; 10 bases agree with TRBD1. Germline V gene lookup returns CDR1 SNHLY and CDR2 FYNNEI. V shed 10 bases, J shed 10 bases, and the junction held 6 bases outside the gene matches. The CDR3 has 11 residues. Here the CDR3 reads CATGQGIRAFF. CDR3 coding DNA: TGTGCCACGGGACAGGGGATCAGAGCTTTCTTT.

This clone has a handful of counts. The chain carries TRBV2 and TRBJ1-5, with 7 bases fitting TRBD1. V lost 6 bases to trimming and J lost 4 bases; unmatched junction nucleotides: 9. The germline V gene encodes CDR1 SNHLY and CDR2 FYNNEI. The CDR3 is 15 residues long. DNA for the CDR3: TGTGCCAGCAGATCAGGGGGACATTCTAATCAGCCCCAGCATTTT. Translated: CASRSGGHSNQPQHF.

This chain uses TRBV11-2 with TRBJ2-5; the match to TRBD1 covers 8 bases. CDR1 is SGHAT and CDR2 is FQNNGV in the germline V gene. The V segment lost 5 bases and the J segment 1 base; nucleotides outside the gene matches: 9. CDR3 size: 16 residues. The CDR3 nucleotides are TGTGCCAGCAGCCGTGAGGGCAGGGGGCCCCAAGAGACCCAGTACTTC. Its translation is CASSREGRGPQETQYF.

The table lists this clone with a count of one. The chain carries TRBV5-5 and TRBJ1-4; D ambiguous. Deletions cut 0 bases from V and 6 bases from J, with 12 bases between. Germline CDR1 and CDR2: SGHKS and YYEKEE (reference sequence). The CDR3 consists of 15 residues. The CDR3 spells CASSLVGGSYEKLFF. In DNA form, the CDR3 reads TGTGCCAGCAGCTTGGTTGGAGGGTCCTATGAAAAACTGTTTTTT.

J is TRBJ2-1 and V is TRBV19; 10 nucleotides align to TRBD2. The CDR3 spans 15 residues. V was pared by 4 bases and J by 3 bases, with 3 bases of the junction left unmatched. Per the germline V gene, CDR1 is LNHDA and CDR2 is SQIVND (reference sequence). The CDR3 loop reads CASSTLAGVYNEQFF. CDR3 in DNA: TGTGCCAGTAGTACCCTAGCGGGAGTCTACAATGAGCAGTTCTTC.

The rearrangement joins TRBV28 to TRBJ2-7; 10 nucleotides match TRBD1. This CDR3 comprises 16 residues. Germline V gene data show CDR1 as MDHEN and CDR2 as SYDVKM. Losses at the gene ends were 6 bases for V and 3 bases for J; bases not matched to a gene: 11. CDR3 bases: TGTGCCAGCAGCTCTCGGACTTGGACAGGGGGCTACGAGCAGTACTTC. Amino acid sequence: CASSSRTWTGGYEQYF.

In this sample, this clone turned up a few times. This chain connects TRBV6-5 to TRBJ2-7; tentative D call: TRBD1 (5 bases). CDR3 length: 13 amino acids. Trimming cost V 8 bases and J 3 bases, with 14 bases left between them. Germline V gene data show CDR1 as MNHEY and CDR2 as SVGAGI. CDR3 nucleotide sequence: TGTGCCAGCGGAACGGACCAGGGCTACGAGCAGTACTTC. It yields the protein CASGTDQGYEQYF.

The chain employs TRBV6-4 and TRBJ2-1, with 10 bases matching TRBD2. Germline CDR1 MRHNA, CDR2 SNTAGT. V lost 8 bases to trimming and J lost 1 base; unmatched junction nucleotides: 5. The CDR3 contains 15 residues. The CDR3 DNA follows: TGTGCCAGCTCACCACTAGCGGGATCCTACAATGAGCAGTTCTTC. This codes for CASSPLAGSYNEQFF.

CDR3 bases: TGTGCCAGCAGCTTAGACTCCGTGAATCAGCCCCAGCATTTT. It translates to CASSLDSVNQPQHF. The chain couples TRBV7-6 to TRBJ1-5; D ambiguous. This CDR3 region has 14 residues. Trimming removed 1 base at V and 4 bases at J, with 8 bases between. CDR1 is SGHVS and CDR2 is FNYEAQ in the germline V gene. Supplemented by reference TRBV7-6 and TRBJ1-5, the full variable domain reads GAGVSQSPRYKVTKRGQDVALRCDPISGHVSLYWYRQALGQGPEFLTYFNYEAQQDKSGLPNDRFSAERPEGSISTLTIQRTEQRDSAMYRCASSLDSVNQPQHFGDGTRLSIL.

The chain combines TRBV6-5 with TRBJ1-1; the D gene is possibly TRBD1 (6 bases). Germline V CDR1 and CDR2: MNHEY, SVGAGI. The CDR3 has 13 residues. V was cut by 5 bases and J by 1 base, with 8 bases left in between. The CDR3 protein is CASSQQGNTEAFF. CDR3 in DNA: TGTGCCAGCAGTCAACAGGGGAACACTGAAGCTTTCTTT.

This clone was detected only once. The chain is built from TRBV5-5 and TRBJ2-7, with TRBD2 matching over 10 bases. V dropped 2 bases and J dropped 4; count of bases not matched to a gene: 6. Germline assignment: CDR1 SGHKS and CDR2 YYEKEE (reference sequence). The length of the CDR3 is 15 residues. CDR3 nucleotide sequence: TGTGCCAGCAGCTTAACTAGCGGGACCCAATACGAGCAGTACTTC. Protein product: CASSLTSGTQYEQYF.

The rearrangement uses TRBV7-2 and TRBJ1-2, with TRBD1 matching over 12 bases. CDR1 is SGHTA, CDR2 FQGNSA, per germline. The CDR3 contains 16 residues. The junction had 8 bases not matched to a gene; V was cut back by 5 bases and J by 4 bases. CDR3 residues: CASSQPGTGGVYGYTF. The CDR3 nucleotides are TGTGCCAGCAGCCAACCCGGGACAGGGGGCGTCTATGGCTACACCTTC. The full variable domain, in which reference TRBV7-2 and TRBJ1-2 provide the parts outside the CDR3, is GAGVSQSPSNKVTEKGKDVELRCDPISGHTALYWYRQSLGQGLEFLIYFQGNSAPDKSGLPSDRFSAERTGGSVSTLTIQRTQQEDSAVYLCASSQPGTGGVYGYTFGSGTRLTVV.

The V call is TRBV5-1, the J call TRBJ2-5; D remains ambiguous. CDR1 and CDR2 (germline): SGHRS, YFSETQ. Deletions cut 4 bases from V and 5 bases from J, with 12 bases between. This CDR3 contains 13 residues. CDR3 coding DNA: TGCGCCAGCAGCGGCACACCCGGGGAGACCCAGTACTTC. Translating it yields CASSGTPGETQYF.

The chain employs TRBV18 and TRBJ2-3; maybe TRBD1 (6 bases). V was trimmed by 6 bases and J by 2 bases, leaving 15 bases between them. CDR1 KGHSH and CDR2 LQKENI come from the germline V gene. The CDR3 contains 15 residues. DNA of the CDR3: TGTGCCAGCTCGAATTACGGACAGCCCACAGATACGCAGTATTTT. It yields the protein CASSNYGQPTDTQYF.

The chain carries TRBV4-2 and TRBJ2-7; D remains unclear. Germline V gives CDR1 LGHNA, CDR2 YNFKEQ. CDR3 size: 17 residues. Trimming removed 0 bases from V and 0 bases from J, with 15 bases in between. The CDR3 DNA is TGTGCCAGCAGCCAAGATCGTACACCCCTCAGCTCCTACGAGCAGTACTTC. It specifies CASSQDRTPLSSYEQYF.

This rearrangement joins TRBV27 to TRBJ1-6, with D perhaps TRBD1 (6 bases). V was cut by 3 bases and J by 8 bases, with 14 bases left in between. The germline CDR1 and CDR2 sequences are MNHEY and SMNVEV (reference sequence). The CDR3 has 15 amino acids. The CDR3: CASSLLGTTYSPLHF. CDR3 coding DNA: TGTGCCAGCAGTTTGTTAGGGACAACTTATTCACCCCTCCACTTT.

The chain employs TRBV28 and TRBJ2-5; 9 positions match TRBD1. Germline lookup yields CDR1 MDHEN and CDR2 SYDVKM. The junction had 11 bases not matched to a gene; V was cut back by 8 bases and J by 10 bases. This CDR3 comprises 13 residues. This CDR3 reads CASGNRGPWVQYF. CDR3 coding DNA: TGTGCCAGCGGGAACAGGGGGCCCTGGGTCCAGTACTTC.